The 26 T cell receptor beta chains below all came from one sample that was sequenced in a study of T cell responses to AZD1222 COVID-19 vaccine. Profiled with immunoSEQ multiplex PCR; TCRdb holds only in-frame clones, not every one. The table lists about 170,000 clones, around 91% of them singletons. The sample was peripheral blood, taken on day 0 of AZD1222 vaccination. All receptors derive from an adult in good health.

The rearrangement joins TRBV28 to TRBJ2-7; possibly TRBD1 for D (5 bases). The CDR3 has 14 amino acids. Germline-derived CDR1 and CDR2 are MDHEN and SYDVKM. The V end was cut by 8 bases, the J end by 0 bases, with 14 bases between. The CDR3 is CASAITTDSYEQYF. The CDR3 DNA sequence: TGTGCCAGCGCCATAACGACAGACTCCTACGAGCAGTACTTC.

The CDR3 bases are TGTGCCAGCAGCCGAGAAGGAAACACCATATATTTT. It yields the protein CASSREGNTIYF. The genes are TRBV7-9 and TRBJ1-3; D not resolved. CDR1 and CDR2 from the germline V gene are SEHNR and FQNEAQ (reference sequence). Trimming pared 5 bases from V and 4 bases from J, leaving 6 bases between. CDR3 size: 12 residues.

In DNA form, the CDR3 reads TGTGCCAGCAGCTTTGTCTTTGGCGGGGAGCTGTTTTTT. Translating gives CASSFVFGGELFF. V usage is TRBV11-1 and J usage is TRBJ2-2; D remains ambiguous. Germline V lookup: CDR1 SGHAT, CDR2 FQDESV (reference sequence). This CDR3 is built from 13 residues. V was clipped by 3 bases and J by 7 bases, with 9 bases between them.

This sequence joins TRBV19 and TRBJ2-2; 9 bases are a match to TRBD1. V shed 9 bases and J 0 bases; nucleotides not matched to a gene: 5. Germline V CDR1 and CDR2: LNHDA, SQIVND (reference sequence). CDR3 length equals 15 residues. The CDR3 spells CASNRGPSNTGELFF. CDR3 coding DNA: TGTGCCAGCAACAGGGGGCCCTCGAACACCGGGGAGCTGTTTTTT.

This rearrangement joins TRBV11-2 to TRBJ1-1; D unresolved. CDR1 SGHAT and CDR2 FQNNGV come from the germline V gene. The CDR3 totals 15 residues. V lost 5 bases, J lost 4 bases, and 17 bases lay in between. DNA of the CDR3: TGTGCCAGCAGCCCCTACAGTGTAAAAGGCACTGAAGCTTTCTTT. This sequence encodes CASSPYSVKGTEAFF.

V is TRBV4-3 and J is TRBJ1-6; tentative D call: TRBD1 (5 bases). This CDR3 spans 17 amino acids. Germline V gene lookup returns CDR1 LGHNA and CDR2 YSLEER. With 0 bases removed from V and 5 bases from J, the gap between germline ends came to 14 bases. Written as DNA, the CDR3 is TGCGCCAGCAGCCAAGAAGAACGTACAGGCGATAATTCACCCCTCCACTTT. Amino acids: CASSQEERTGDNSPLHF.

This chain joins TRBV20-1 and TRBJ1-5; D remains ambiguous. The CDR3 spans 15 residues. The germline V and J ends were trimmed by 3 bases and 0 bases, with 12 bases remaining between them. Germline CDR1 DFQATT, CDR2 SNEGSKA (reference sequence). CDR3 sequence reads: CSASSVEASNQPQHF. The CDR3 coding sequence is TGCAGTGCTAGTTCGGTGGAGGCTAGCAATCAGCCCCAGCATTTT.

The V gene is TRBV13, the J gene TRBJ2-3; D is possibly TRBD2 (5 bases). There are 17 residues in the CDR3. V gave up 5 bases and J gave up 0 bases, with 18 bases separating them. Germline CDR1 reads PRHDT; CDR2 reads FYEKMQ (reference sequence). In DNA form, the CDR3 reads TGTGCCAGCAGCCTCATTTTTAGCGAAAATAGCACAGATACGCAGTATTTT. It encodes CASSLIFSENSTDTQYF.

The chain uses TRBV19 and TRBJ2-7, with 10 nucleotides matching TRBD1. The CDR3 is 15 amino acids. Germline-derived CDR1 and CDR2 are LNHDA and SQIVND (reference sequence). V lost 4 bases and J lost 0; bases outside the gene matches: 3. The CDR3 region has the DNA TGTGCCAGTAGTACGACAGGGGGCCTCTCCTACGAGCAGTACTTC. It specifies CASSTTGGLSYEQYF. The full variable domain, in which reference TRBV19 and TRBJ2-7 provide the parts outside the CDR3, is DGGITQSPKYLFRKEGQNVTLSCEQNLNHDAMYWYRQDPGQGLRLIYYSQIVNDFQKGDIAEGYSVSREKKESFPLTVTSAQKNPTAFYLCASSTTGGLSYEQYFGPGTRLTVT.

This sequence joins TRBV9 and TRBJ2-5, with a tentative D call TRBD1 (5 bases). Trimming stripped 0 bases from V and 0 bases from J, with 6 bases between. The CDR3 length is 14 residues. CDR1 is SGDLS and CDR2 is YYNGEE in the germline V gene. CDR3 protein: CASSVEGNQETQYF. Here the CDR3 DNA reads TGTGCCAGCAGCGTAGAGGGGAACCAAGAGACCCAGTACTTC.

The CDR3 here is CASSGTGETDTQYF. The CDR3 nucleotides read TGTGCCTCCTCCGGGACAGGGGAGACAGATACGCAGTATTTT. The chain has TRBV24-1 and TRBJ2-3; 10 positions agree with TRBD1. With V trimmed by 12 bases and J by 3 bases, 8 bases remained unmatched. The CDR3 totals 14 residues. Germline CDR1 reads KGHDR; CDR2 reads SFDVKD.

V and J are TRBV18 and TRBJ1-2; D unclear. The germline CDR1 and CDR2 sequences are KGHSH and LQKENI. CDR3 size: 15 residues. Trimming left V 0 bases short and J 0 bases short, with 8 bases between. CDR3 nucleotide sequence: TGTGCCAGCTCACCACCTGGGAATGCTAACTATGGCTACACCTTC. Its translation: CASSPPGNANYGYTF.

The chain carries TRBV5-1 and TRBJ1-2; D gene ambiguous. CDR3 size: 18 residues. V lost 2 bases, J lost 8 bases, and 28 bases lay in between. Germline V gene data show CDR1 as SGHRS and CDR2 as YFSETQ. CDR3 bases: TGCGCCAGCAGCTTCGAGGGCTTCCCTCGAGACACTCGGCGAGGCTACACCTTC. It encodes CASSFEGFPRDTRRGYTF.

As DNA, the CDR3 is TGTGCCAGCAGCCCCGATGCGCCCGAGACCCAGTACTTC. It specifies CASSPDAPETQYF. V is TRBV3-1 (or the pseudogene TRBV3-2) and J is TRBJ2-5; D unresolved. Trimming cost V 4 bases and J 5 bases, with 11 bases left between them. The CDR3 covers 13 residues. Per the germline V gene, CDR1 is LGHDT and CDR2 is YNNKEL (reference sequence).

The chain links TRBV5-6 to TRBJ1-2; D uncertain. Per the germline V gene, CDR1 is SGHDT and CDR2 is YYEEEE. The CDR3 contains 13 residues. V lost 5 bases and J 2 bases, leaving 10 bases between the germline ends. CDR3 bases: TGTGCCAGCAGGAAAATAGAGAACTATGGCTACACCTTC. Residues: CASRKIENYGYTF.

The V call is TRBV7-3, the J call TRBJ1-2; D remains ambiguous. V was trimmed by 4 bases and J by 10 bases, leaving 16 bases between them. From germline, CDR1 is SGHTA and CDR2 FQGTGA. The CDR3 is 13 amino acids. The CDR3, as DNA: TGTGCCAGCAGCTCTCCGGCCCGTGGGGACTACACCTTC. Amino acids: CASSSPARGDYTF.

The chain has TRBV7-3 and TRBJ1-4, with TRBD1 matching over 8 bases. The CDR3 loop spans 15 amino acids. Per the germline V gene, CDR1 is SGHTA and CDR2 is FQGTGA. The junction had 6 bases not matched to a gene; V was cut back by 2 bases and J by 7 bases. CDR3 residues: CASSLGPGGGEKLFF. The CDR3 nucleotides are TGTGCCAGCAGCTTAGGGCCAGGGGGCGGTGAAAAACTGTTTTTT.

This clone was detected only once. The chain's CDR3 is CASSVNLGQLGDYGYTF. The CDR3 nucleotides read TGCGCCAGCAGCGTAAACTTGGGACAGCTGGGGGACTATGGCTACACCTTC. This chain connects TRBV5-1 to TRBJ1-2; 7 bases map to TRBD1. The V gene's germline CDR1 is SGHRS and CDR2 YFSETQ. This CDR3 has 17 amino acids. V shed 4 bases, J shed 3 bases, and the junction held 15 bases outside the gene matches.

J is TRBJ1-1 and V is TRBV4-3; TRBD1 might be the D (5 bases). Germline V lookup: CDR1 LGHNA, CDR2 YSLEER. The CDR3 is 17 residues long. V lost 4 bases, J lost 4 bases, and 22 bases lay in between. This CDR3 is CASSRQKGDGVGTEAFF. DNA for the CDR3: TGCGCCAGCAGCCGACAAAAAGGGGACGGGGTGGGCACTGAAGCTTTCTTT.

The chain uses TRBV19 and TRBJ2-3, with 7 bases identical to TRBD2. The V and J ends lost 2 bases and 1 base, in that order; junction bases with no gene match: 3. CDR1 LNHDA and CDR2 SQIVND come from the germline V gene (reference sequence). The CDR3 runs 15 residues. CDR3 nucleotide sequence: TGTGCCAGTAGTATACGACGGGGGGGCACAGATACGCAGTATTTT. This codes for CASSIRRGGTDTQYF.

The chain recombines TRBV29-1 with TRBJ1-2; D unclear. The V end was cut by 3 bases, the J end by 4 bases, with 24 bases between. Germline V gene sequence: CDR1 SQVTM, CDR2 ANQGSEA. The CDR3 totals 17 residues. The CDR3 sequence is CSVESFVAPRRSYGYTF. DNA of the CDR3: TGCAGCGTTGAGTCATTTGTAGCCCCCAGGAGATCCTATGGCTACACCTTC.

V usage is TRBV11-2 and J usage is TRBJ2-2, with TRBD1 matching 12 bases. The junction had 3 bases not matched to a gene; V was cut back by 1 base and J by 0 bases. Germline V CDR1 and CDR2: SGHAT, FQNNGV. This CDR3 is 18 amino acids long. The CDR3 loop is CASSLGGQGASNTGELFF. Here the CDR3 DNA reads TGTGCCAGCAGCTTAGGGGGACAGGGGGCATCGAACACCGGGGAGCTGTTTTTT.

CDR3 amino acids: CASRPGQNYNSPLHF. CDR3 sequence (DNA): TGTGCCAGCAGGCCCGGACAGAATTATAATTCACCCCTCCACTTT. The chain uses TRBV6-5 and TRBJ1-6; D is possibly TRBD1 (6 bases). Per the germline V gene, CDR1 is MNHEY and CDR2 is SVGAGI. CDR3 length: 15 amino acids. Trimming took off 6 bases at V and 4 bases at J, with 13 bases between the two ends.

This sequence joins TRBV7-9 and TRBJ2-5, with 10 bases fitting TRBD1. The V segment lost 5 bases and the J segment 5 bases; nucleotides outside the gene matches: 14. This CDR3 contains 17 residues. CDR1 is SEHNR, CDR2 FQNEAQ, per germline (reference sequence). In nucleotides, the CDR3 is TGTGCCAGCAGCGGTTCCCGGGACAGGGGATTCGGGGAGACCCAGTACTTC. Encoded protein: CASSGSRDRGFGETQYF. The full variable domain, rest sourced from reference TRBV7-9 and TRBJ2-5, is DTGVSQNPRHKITKRGQNVTFRCDPISEHNRLYWYRQTLGQGPEFLTYFQNEAQLEKSRLLSDRFSAERPKGSFSTLEIQRTEQGDSAMYLCASSGSRDRGFGETQYFGPGTRLLVL.

The CDR3 loop reads CASSNVNRETEKLFF. In DNA, the CDR3 is TGTGCCAGCAGCAACGTAAACAGGGAGACTGAAAAACTGTTTTTT. The rearrangement uses TRBV7-9 and TRBJ1-4, with D possibly TRBD1 on 6 matching bases. Between the trimmed V and J ends, which lost 5 bases and 7 bases, there was a span of 17 bases. CDR1 is SEHNR, CDR2 FQNEAQ, per germline (reference sequence). The length of the CDR3 is 15 residues.

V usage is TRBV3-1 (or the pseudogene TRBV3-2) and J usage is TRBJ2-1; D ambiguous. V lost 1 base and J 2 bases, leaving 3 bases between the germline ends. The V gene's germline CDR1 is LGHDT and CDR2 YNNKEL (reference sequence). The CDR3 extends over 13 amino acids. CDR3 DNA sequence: TGTGCCAGCAGCCAAGGTCCCTACAATGAGCAGTTCTTC. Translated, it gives CASSQGPYNEQFF.